This T cell receptor beta chain was captured in a study of control samples from healthy donors and cancer patients (dated by TCRdb to 2019 to 2021). Based on the germline V gene, the CDR1 and CDR2 sequences are SGDLS and YYNGEE. V drops 4 bases and J drops 2 bases, leaving 13 bases in between. Including the terminal cysteine and phenylalanine, the CDR3 comprises 15 residues. Only the CDR3 portion is preserved as DNA: 45 bases, with reading frame beginning at the first base. Libraries came from the immunoSEQ multiplex PCR assay. Entries here come from immuneACCESS through TCRdb and include only in-frame sequences with V and J called. Some clones fail to appear in such tables; in the studies checked, an unresolved V gene covers under half of the shortfall, and the cause of the remainder is unknown. This sample has 70,000 to 75,000 clones in its table, and under 90% of those were observed once. 15% to 20% of the sample comes from the top ten.

This clone has a single count. The antigen it recognizes is unknown. No base quality information exists; no much larger clone differs at one position. The specimen was PBMCs. The V and J genes are TRBV9 and TRBJ2-1, with the D gene too uncertain to name. The sequence was collected from a man aged 60 to 69 with lung cancer. CDR3 loop: CASSPRTLTYNEQFF. The nucleotide sequence is given as TGTGCCAGCAGCCCTCGGACCCTCACCTACAATGAGCAGTTCTTC.